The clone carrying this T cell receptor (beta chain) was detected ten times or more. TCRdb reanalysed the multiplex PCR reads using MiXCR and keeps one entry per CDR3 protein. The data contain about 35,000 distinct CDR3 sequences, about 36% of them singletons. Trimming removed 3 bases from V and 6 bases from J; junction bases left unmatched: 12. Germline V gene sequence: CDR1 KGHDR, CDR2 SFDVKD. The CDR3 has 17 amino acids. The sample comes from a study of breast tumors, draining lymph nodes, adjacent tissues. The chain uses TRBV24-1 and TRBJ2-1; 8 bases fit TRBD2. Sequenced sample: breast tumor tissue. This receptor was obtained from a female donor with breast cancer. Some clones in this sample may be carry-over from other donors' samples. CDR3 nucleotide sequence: TGTGCCACCAGTGATGCCGTAGCGGGACGAAGTATCAATGAGCAGTTCTTC. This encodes CATSDAVAGRSINEQFF.